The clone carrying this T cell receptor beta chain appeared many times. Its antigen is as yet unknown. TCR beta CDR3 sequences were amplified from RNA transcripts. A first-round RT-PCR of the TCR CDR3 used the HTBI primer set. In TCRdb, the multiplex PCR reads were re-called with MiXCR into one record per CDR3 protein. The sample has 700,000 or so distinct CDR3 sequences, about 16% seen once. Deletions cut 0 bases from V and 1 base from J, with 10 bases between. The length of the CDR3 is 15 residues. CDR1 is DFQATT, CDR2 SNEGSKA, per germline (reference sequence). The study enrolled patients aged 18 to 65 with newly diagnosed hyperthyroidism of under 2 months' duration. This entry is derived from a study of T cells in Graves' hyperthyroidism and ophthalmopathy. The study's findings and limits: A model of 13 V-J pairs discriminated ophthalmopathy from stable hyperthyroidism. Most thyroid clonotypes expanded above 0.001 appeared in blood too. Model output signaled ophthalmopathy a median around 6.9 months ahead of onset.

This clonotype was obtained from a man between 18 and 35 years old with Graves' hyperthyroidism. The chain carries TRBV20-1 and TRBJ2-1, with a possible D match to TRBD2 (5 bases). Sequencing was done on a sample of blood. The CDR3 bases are TGCAGTGCTAGAGATCTCGAGGGATCCTACAATGAGCAGTTCTTC. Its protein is CSARDLEGSYNEQFF.